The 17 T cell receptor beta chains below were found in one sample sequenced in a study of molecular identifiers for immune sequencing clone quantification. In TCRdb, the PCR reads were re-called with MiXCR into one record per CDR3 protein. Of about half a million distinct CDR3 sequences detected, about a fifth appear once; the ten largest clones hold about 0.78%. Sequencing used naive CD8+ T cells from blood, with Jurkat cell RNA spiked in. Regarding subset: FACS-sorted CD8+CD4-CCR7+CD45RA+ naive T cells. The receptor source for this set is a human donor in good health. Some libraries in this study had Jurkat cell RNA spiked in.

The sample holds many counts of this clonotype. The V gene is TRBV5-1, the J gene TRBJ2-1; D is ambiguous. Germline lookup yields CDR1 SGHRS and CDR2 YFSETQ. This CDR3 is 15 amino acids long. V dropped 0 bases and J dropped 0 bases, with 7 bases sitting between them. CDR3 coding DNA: TGCGCCAGCAGCTTGGGTTGGGGCTCCTACAATGAGCAGTTCTTC. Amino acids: CASSLGWGSYNEQFF.

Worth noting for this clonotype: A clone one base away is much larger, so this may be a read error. The CDR3 DNA sequence: TGCGCCAGCAGCCAAGATTGCGAGGACACAGATACGCAGTATTTT. Its translation is CASSQDCEDTDTQYF. The gene calls are TRBV4-3 and TRBJ2-3; D is ambiguous. Germline CDR1 LGHNA, CDR2 YSLEER. V lost 0 bases, J lost 2 bases, and 9 bases lay in between. The CDR3 spans 15 residues.

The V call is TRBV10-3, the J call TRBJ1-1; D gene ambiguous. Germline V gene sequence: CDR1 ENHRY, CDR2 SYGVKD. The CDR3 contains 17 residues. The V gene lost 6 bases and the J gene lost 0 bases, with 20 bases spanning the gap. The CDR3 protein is CAIRAPGLGIMNTEAFF. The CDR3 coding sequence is TGTGCCATCAGGGCCCCTGGACTCGGGATTATGAACACTGAAGCTTTCTTT.

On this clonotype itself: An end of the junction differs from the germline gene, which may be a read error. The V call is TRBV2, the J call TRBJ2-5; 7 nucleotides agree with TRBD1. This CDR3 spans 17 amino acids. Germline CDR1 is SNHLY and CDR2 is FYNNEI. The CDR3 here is CASSLQGNQAHQEAQYF. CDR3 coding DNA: TGTGCCAGCAGCTTACAGGGGAACCAAGCCCACCAAGAGGCCCAGTACTTC.

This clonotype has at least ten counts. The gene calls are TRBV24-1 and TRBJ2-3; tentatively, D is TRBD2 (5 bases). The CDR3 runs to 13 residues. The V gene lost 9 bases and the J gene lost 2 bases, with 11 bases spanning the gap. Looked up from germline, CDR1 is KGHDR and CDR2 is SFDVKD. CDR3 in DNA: TGTGCCACCGGAGGAGAAGACACAGATACGCAGTATTTT. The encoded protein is CATGGEDTDTQYF.

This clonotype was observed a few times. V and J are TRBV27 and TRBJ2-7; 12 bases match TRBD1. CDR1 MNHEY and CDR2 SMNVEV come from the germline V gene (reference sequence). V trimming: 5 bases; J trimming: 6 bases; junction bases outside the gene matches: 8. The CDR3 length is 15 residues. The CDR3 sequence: CASSISGTGGGEQYF. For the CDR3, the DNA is TGTGCCAGCAGTATCTCCGGGACAGGGGGCGGCGAGCAGTACTTC.

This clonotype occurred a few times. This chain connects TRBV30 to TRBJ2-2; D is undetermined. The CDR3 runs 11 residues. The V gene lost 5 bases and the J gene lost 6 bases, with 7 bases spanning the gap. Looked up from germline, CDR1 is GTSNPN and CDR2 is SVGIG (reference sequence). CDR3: CAWRAPGELFF. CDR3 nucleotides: TGTGCCTGGCGGGCCCCCGGGGAGCTGTTTTTT.

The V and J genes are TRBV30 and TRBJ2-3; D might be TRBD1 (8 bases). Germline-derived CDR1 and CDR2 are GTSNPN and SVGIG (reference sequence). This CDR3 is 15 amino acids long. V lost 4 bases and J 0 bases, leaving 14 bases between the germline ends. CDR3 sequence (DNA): TGTGCCTGGAACAGGGGGACTACTAGCACAGATACGCAGTATTTT. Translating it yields CAWNRGTTSTDTQYF.

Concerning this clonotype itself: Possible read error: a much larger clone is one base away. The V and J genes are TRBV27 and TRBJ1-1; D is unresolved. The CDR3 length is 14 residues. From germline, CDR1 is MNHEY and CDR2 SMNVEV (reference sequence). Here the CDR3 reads CASWGLEKNTEASF. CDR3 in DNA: TGTGCCAGCTGGGGTTTAGAGAAGAACACTGAAGCTTCCTTT.

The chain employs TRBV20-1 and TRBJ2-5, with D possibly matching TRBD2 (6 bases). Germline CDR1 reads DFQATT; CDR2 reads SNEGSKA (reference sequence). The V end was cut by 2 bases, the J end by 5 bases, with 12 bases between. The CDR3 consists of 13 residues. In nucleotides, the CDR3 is TGCAGTGCTAGACTAACAGGAGGGGAGACCCAGTACTTC. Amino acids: CSARLTGGETQYF.

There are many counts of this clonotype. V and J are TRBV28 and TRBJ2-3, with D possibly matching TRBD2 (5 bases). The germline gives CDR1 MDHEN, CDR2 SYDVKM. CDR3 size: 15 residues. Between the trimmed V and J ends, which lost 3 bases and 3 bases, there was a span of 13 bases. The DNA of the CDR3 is TGTGCCAGCAGTTTGGAAGGAGGAGATACAGATACGCAGTATTTT. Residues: CASSLEGGDTDTQYF.

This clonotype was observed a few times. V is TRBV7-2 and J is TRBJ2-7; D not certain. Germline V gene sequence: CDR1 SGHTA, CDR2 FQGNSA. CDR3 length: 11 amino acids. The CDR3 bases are TGTGCGGTCGACCGTTTCTACGAGCAGTACTTC. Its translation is CAVDRFYEQYF. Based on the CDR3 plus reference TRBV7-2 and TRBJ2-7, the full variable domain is GAGVSQSPSNKVTEKGKDVELRCDPISGHTALYWYRQSLGQGLEFLIYFQGNSAPDKSGLPSDRFSAERTGGSVSTLTIQRTQQEDSAVYLCAVDRFYEQYFGPGTRLTVT.

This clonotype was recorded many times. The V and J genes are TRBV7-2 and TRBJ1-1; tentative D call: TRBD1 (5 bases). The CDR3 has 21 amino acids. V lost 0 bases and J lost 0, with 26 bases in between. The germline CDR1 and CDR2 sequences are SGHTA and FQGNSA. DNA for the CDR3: TGTGCCAGCAGCTTAGCCGATAGGGTGCCATGGACAAGAGAAATGAACACTGAAGCTTTCTTT. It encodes CASSLADRVPWTREMNTEAFF.

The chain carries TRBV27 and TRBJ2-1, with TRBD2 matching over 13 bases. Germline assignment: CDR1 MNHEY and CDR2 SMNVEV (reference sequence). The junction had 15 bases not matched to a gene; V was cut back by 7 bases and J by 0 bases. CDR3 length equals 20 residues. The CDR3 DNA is TGTGCCAGCACGGGGTCTGGACTAGCGGGAGATAAGATCTCCTACAATGAGCAGTTCTTC. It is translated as CASTGSGLAGDKISYNEQFF.

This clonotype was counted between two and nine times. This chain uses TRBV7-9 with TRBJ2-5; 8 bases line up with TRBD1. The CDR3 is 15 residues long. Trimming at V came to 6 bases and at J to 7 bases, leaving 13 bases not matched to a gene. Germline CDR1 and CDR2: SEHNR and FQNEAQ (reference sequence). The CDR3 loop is CASRTPGQETSTQYF. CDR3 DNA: TGTGCCAGCAGAACACCGGGACAGGAGACCTCGACCCAGTACTTC.

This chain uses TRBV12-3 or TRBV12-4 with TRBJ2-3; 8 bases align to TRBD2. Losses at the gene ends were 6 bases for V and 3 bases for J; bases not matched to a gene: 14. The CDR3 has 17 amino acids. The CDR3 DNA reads TGTGCCAGCAGCCAAGGAACTAGCGGAATAGGGACAGATACGCAGTATTTT. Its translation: CASSQGTSGIGTDTQYF.

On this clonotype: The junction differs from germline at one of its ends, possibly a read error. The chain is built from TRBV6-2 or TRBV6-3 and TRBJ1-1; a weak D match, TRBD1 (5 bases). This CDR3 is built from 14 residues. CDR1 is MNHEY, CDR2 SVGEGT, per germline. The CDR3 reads CASSYGQGRTEALF. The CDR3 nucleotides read TGTGCCAGCAGTTACGGGCAGGGTCGCACTGAAGCTCTCTTT.